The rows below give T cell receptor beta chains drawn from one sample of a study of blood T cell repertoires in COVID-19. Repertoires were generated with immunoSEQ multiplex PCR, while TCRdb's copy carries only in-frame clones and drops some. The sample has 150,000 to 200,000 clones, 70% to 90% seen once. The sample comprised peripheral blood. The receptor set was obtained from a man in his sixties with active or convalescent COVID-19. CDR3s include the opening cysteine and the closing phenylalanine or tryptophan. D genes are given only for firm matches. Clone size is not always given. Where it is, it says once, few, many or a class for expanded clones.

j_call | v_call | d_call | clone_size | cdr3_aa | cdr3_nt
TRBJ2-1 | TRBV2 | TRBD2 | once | CASRPTGGGNEQFF | TGTGCCAGCAGGCCCACGGGGGGGGGCAATGAGCAGTTCTTC
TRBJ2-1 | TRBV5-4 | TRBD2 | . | CASSWDAGGYNEQFF | TGTGCCAGCAGCTGGGATGCGGGGGGATACAATGAGCAGTTCTTC
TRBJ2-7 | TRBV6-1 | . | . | CASSERTYEQYF | TGTGCCAGCAGTGAAAGGACTTACGAGCAGTACTTC
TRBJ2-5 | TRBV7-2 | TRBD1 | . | CASSLGGTGGMETQYF | TGTGCCAGCAGCTTAGGGGGGACAGGGGGCATGGAGACCCAGTACTTC
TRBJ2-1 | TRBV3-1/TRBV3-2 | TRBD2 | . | CASSQVLGGGLREQFF | TGTGCCAGCAGCCAAGTTCTTGGCGGGGGACTCAGGGAGCAGTTCTTC
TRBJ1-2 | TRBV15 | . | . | CATSRGTTSGYGYTF | TGTGCCACCAGCCGGGGGACCACGTCGGGCTATGGCTACACCTTC
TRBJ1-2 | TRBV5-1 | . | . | CASSPWAGANYGYTF | TGCGCCAGCAGCCCGTGGGCAGGGGCGAACTATGGCTACACCTTC
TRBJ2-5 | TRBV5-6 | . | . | CASSPHWTTQETQYF | TGTGCCAGCAGCCCTCACTGGACTACGCAAGAGACCCAGTACTTC
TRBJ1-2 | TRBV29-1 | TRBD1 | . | CSVEGTGHGYTF | TGCAGCGTTGAAGGGACAGGGCATGGCTACACCTTC
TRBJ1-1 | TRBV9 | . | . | CASSNGNSFAEAFF | TGTGCCAGCAGCAACGGGAACTCATTTGCTGAAGCTTTCTTT
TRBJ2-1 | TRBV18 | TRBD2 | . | CASSPTLAGADNEQFF | TGTGCCAGCTCACCAACACTAGCGGGGGCCGACAATGAGCAGTTCTTC
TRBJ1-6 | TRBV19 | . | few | CASSGGSYNSPLHF | TGTGCCAGTAGCGGGGGGTCCTATAATTCACCCCTCCACTTT
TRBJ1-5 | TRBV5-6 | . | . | CASSLGRHQPQHF | TGTGCCAGCAGCTTGGGCAGGCATCAGCCCCAGCATTTT
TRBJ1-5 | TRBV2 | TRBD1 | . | CASSGDRGNQPQHF | TGTGCCAGCAGTGGGGACAGGGGAAATCAGCCCCAGCATTTT
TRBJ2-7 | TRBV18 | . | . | CASSPIGDEQYF | TGTGCCAGCTCACCAATAGGGGACGAGCAGTACTTC
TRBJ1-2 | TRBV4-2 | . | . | CASSQDPDTNYGYTF | TGTGCCAGCAGCCAAGATCCGGACACTAACTATGGCTACACCTTC
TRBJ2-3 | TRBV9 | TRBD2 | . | CASSLAGGLRDTQYF | TGTGCCAGCAGCCTAGCGGGGGGCCTAAGAGATACGCAGTATTTT
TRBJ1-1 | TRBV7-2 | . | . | CASSLAGEVTEAFF | TGTGCCAGCAGCTTAGCAGGGGAAGTCACTGAAGCTTTCTTT
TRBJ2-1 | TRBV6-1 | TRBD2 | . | CASSETGLASHEQFF | TGTGCCAGCAGTGAAACGGGACTAGCGTCCCATGAGCAGTTCTTC
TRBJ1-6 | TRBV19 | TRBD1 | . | CASTVTGGELLHNSPLHF | TGTGCCAGTACCGTGACAGGGGGTGAGCTCCTCCATAATTCACCCCTCCACTTT
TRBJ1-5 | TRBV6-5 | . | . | CASSYTGRGQPQHF | TGTGCCAGCAGTTATACGGGGAGGGGTCAGCCCCAGCATTTT
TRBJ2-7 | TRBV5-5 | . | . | CASSLAYEQYF | TGTGCCAGCAGCTTGGCTTACGAGCAGTACTTC
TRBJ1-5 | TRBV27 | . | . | CASAAGDGSNQPQHF | TGTGCCAGCGCGGCGGGTGATGGGAGCAATCAGCCCCAGCATTTT
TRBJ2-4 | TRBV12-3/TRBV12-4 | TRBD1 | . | CASSPGGVNIQYF | TGTGCCAGCAGTCCAGGGGGAGTTAACATTCAGTACTTC
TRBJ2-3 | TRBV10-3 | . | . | CAIRAGQTSTDTQYF | TGTGCCATCAGGGCAGGACAAACGAGCACAGATACGCAGTATTTT
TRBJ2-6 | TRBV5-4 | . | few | CASSLRSSGANVLTF | TGTGCCAGCAGCTTGCGGAGCTCTGGGGCCAACGTCCTGACTTTC
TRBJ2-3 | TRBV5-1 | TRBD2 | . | CASSLLAGGLGDTQYF | TGCGCCAGCAGCTTGTTGGCGGGGGGGCTGGGAGATACGCAGTATTTT
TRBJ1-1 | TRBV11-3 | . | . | CASSLGTVFTPEAFF | TGTGCCAGCAGCTTAGGTACAGTGTTCACCCCTGAAGCTTTCTTT
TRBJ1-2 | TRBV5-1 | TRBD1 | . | CASSGQGKGYTF | TGCGCCAGCAGCGGACAGGGAAAAGGCTACACCTTC
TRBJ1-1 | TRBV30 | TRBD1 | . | CAWSTGGTEAFF | TGTGCCTGGAGTACAGGGGGAACTGAAGCTTTCTTT
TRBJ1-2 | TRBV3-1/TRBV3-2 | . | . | CASSYISGTPNYGYTF | TGTGCCAGCAGCTATATATCAGGGACACCAAACTATGGCTACACCTTC